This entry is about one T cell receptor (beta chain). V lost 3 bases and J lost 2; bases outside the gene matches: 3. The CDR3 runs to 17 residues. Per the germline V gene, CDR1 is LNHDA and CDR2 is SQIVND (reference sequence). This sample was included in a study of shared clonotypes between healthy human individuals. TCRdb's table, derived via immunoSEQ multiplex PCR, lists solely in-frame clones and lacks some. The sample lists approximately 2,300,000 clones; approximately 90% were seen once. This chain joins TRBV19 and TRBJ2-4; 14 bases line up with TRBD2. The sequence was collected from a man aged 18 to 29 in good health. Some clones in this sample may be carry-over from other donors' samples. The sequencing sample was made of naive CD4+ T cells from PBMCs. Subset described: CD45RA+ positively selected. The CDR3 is CASSIGTSGSSKNIQYF. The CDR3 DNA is TGTGCCAGTAGTATCGGGACTAGCGGGAGTTCCAAAAACATTCAGTACTTC.